These 26 T cell receptor beta chains originate from one sample sequenced in a study of T cells in Graves' hyperthyroidism and ophthalmopathy (dated by TCRdb to between 2018 and 2020). The receptor library was made with multiplex PCR. The sample was run on an Illumina HiSeq 2000. TCR beta CDR3 regions were amplified from RNA transcripts. The first round of RT-PCR for the TCR CDR3 was performed with the HTBI primer set and the Qiagen OneStep RT-PCR kit. TCRdb trimmed public reads at Q25 via fastp, called clones via MiXCR and kept in-frame beta chains. CDR3 protein duplicates are merged, each entry listing the most common genes and DNA. For this sample the table gives over 250,000 distinct CDR3 sequences, of which 22% were detected only once. Around 62% of the sample lies in the top ten. Input material: blood. Receptors were obtained from a man between 25 and 39 years old with Graves' ophthalmopathy.

The table lists this clonotype with many counts. The chain's CDR3 is CASRPTGLGGNQPQHF. DNA for the CDR3: TGTGCCAGCAGGCCAACGGGGCTTGGGGGCAATCAGCCCCAGCATTTT. This rearrangement joins TRBV27 to TRBJ1-5; possible D gene TRBD1, 5 bases. CDR3 size: 16 residues. CDR1 and CDR2 from the germline V gene are MNHEY and SMNVEV (reference sequence). Between the trimmed V and J ends, which lost 6 bases and 2 bases, there was a span of 17 bases.

Many counts were recorded for this clonotype. The chain couples TRBV12-3 or TRBV12-4 to TRBJ2-1; no clear D. CDR3 size: 14 residues. Between the trimmed V and J ends, which lost 6 bases and 5 bases, there was a span of 14 bases. The CDR3: CASRLRYLDNEQFF. The CDR3 region has the DNA TGTGCCAGCAGACTTAGGTATTTGGACAATGAGCAGTTCTTC.

This clonotype was counted many times. J is TRBJ2-5 and V is TRBV6-1, with a weak D call TRBD1 (5 bases). The germline CDR1 and CDR2 sequences are MNHNS and SASEGT. V was cut by 6 bases and J by 3 bases, with 11 bases left in between. The CDR3 contains 13 residues. The CDR3 protein is CASSPLDKETQYF. CDR3 bases: TGTGCCAGCAGCCCGCTGGACAAAGAGACCCAGTACTTC.

The chain recombines TRBV7-3 with TRBJ2-2; D gene ambiguous. The CDR3 is made up of 15 amino acids. V was trimmed by 2 bases and J by 4 bases, leaving 11 bases between them. Germline V gives CDR1 SGHTA, CDR2 FQGTGA. The CDR3 sequence is CASSLLNSRTGELFF. CDR3 DNA: TGTGCCAGCAGCTTATTAAACAGTCGCACCGGGGAGCTGTTTTTT.

This clonotype was recorded many times. The chain couples TRBV2 to TRBJ1-5, with D maybe TRBD1 (5 bases). CDR1 is SNHLY and CDR2 is FYNNEI in the germline V gene. Trimming stripped 2 bases from V and 2 bases from J, with 7 bases between. The CDR3 covers 14 residues. The CDR3 sequence: CASSELGGNQPQHF. The CDR3 DNA follows: TGTGCCAGCAGTGAATTGGGGGGCAATCAGCCCCAGCATTTT.

This clonotype occurred a few times. One end of the junction fails to match germline, which may point to a read error. This sequence joins TRBV9 and TRBJ1-2; weak D call: TRBD1 (5 bases). The CDR3 is made up of 13 amino acids. Per the germline V gene, CDR1 is SGDLS and CDR2 is YYNGEE. The CDR3 loop reads CASGTGTKYGYTF. For the CDR3, the DNA is TGTGCCAGCGGGACTGGGACTAAATATGGCTACACCTTC.

Worth noting for this clonotype: A much larger clone is a single base away; this may be a read error. The gene calls are TRBV3-1 and TRBJ2-5; D tentatively reads TRBD1 or TRBD2 (6 bases each). The CDR3 covers 14 residues. CDR1 LGHDT and CDR2 YNNKEL come from the germline V gene (reference sequence). CDR3 residues: CACSPIQEGGTQYF. CDR3 coding DNA: TGTGCCTGCAGCCCCATTCAGGAGGGGGGGACCCAGTACTTC.

CDR3: CASSAIRGDSYNEQFF. The CDR3 nucleotides read TGTGCCAGCAGCGCTATCAGGGGGGACTCCTACAATGAGCAGTTCTTC. The chain uses TRBV11-2 and TRBJ2-1; D possibly corresponds to TRBD1 (7 bases). Trimming removed 5 bases at V and 0 bases at J, with 14 bases between. Germline values: CDR1 SGHAT, CDR2 FQNNGV. CDR3 length: 16 residues.

This clonotype was detected ten times or more. This sequence joins TRBV27 and TRBJ2-1; D not certain. The CDR3 sequence is 14 residues long. Trimming removed 2 bases at V and 3 bases at J, with 8 bases between. Germline assignment: CDR1 MNHEY and CDR2 SMNVEV (reference sequence). CDR3 sequence reads: CASSLAPSYNEQFF. The CDR3 DNA reads TGTGCCAGCAGTTTAGCCCCTAGCTACAATGAGCAGTTCTTC.

This clonotype has a handful of counts. V is TRBV20-1 and J is TRBJ2-1; 8 positions match TRBD2. The CDR3 has 14 residues. The ends lost 3 bases at V and 8 bases at J; junction bases unmatched: 9. Germline V gives CDR1 DFQATT, CDR2 SNEGSKA (reference sequence). The CDR3 DNA reads TGCAGTGCTAGCCCCAGCGGGAGTTCGGATGAGCAGTTCTTC. This translates into CSASPSGSSDEQFF.

This clonotype was observed at least ten times. The V and J genes are TRBV5-1 and TRBJ2-3; D not certain. Trimming shortened V by 3 bases and J by 0 bases, and 11 bases separated the two germline ends. The CDR3 has 15 amino acids. CDR1 is SGHRS, CDR2 YFSETQ, per germline. CDR3 region: CASSSDGGSTDTQYF. Written as DNA, the CDR3 is TGCGCCAGCAGCTCGGACGGTGGAAGCACAGATACGCAGTATTTT.

This clonotype appeared many times. This rearrangement joins TRBV7-6 to TRBJ2-7, with 7 bases aligning to TRBD2. Trimming at V came to 5 bases and at J to 3 bases, leaving 13 bases not matched to a gene. This CDR3 has 16 residues. Per germline, CDR1 SGHVS and CDR2 FNYEAQ. The CDR3 region has the DNA TGTGCCAGCAGCCGTAGGGTAGCGGGTAAAGGCTACGAGCAGTACTTC. It translates to CASSRRVAGKGYEQYF.

The chain is built from TRBV4-1 and TRBJ2-6; 11 positions match TRBD1. With 4 bases clipped from V and 0 bases from J, the junction kept 8 bases outside the gene matches. Germline V gene sequence: CDR1 MGHRA, CDR2 YSYEKL. The CDR3 runs to 19 residues. In nucleotides, the CDR3 is TGCGCCAGCAGCCCTTCTGGGGGGACAGGGGGCTCTGGGGCCAACGTCCTGACTTTC. It specifies CASSPSGGTGGSGANVLTF.

In this sample, this clonotype turned up many times. This chain links TRBV28 with TRBJ1-1; weak D call: TRBD1 (6 bases). Germline CDR1 is MDHEN and CDR2 is SYDVKM. CDR3 length: 15 residues. Trimming took off 2 bases at V and 13 bases at J, with 23 bases between the two ends. The CDR3 region is CASSLGSPVRGQGFF. CDR3 coding DNA: TGTGCCAGCAGTTTAGGTTCGCCAGTGCGGGGACAAGGTTTCTTT.

This clonotype was counted only a few times. V gene TRBV19 combines with J gene TRBJ2-1, with 8 bases matching TRBD2. The V and J ends lost 4 bases and 7 bases, in that order; junction bases with no gene match: 27. The CDR3 contains 21 residues. The germline V gene has CDR1 LNHDA and CDR2 SQIVND (reference sequence). For the CDR3, the DNA is TGTGCCAGTAGTAAATGGTCTGACTCGAGTGGATTGAGCGGGAGAGGTAATGAGCAGTTCTTC. Its protein product is CASSKWSDSSGLSGRGNEQFF.

The rearrangement uses TRBV5-5 and TRBJ1-4, with a tentative D call TRBD1 (5 bases). V lost 3 bases and J lost 7, with 13 bases in between. Germline V gene sequence: CDR1 SGHKS, CDR2 YYEKEE (reference sequence). The CDR3 length is 14 residues. The CDR3 region is CASSSDTRGEKLFF. The CDR3 nucleotides are TGTGCCAGCAGCTCAGACACGAGGGGTGAAAAACTGTTTTTT. Supplemented by reference TRBV5-5 and TRBJ1-4, the full variable domain reads DAGVTQSPTHLIKTRGQQVTLRCSPISGHKSVSWYQQVLGQGPQFIFQYYEKEERGRGNFPDRFSARQFPNYSSELNVNALLLGDSALYLCASSSDTRGEKLFFGSGTQLSVL.

This clonotype was seen at least ten times. The chain recombines TRBV12-3 or TRBV12-4 with TRBJ2-1; TRBD2 matches 7 bases. Trimming took 5 bases from V and 5 from J; bases not matched to a gene: 6. This CDR3 is built from 14 residues. CDR3 DNA: TGTGCCAGCAGTCCGAGGGCGGGAGACAATGAGCAGTTCTTC. This translates into CASSPRAGDNEQFF.

The sample holds a few counts of this clonotype. V usage is TRBV12-3 or TRBV12-4 and J usage is TRBJ2-4; TRBD2 might be the D (7 bases). The CDR3 covers 16 residues. V was cut by 4 bases and J by 1 base, with 14 bases left in between. The CDR3 DNA sequence: TGTGCCAGCAGTTATTGGGGGGGCTTGGCCAAAAACATTCAGTACTTC. This encodes CASSYWGGLAKNIQYF.

This clonotype was found a few times. This chain links TRBV7-3 with TRBJ1-1; possible D gene TRBD1, 5 bases. Germline CDR1 reads SGHTA; CDR2 reads FQGTGA. This CDR3 contains 16 residues. Trimming took off 5 bases at V and 0 bases at J, with 16 bases between the two ends. The CDR3 nucleotides read TGTGCCAGCAGCATTGACCCCCGGGGGATGAACACTGAAGCTTTCTTT. Protein: CASSIDPRGMNTEAFF.

Worth noting for this clonotype: Without the conserved terminal phenylalanine or tryptophan, this CDR3 likely stems from a read error. This sequence joins TRBV5-1 and TRBJ2-7; weak D call: TRBD1 (5 bases). The germline CDR1 and CDR2 sequences are SGHRS and YFSETQ. Trimming pared 4 bases from V and 2 bases from J, leaving 13 bases between. The CDR3 has 14 residues. The CDR3 here is CASSPQTATYEQYL. CDR3 bases: TGCGCCAGCAGCCCCCAGACAGCCACCTACGAGCAGTACCTC.

As to this clonotype: A single base separates this from a much larger clone, so it may be a read error. The genes are TRBV6-5 and TRBJ1-1; TRBD1 aligns across 7 bases. The CDR3 consists of 16 residues. Per the germline V gene, CDR1 is MNHEY and CDR2 is SVGAGI. The CDR3, as DNA: TGTGCCAGCAGTTACGAACAGGGGCCCTTGAACGCTGAAGCTTTCTTT. Translated: CASSYEQGPLNAEAFF.

The chain is built from TRBV5-1 and TRBJ2-4, with unresolved D. This CDR3 is 16 amino acids long. Germline V CDR1 and CDR2: SGHRS, YFSETQ. Trimming removed 4 bases at V and 0 bases at J, with 14 bases between. The CDR3 region has the DNA TGCGCCAGCAGCGTGGGCAGTCTTGAAGCCAAAAACATTCAGTACTTC. Residues: CASSVGSLEAKNIQYF.

The V and J genes are TRBV7-9 and TRBJ2-7; 11 positions agree with TRBD2. The CDR3 loop spans 15 amino acids. Germline V gene data show CDR1 as SEHNR and CDR2 as FQNEAQ (reference sequence). The V and J ends lost 5 bases and 2 bases, in that order; junction bases with no gene match: 5. This chain's CDR3 is CASSIGTSGTYEQYF. In DNA form, the CDR3 reads TGTGCCAGCAGCATAGGGACTAGCGGCACCTACGAGCAGTACTTC.

The chain couples TRBV7-3 to TRBJ2-3; a weak D match, TRBD1 (6 bases). CDR1 and CDR2 (germline): SGHTA, FQGTGA. The ends were cut back, 4 bases at V and 8 bases at J, with 13 bases in the middle. CDR3 length: 13 residues. CDR3 in amino acids: CASSSGQLSTQYF. The DNA of the CDR3 is TGTGCCAGCAGCTCAGGACAGCTTAGTACGCAGTATTTT.

Only a few counts were recorded for this clonotype. V and J are TRBV2 and TRBJ2-5, with 7 bases identical to TRBD2. V was clipped by 4 bases and J by 3 bases; unmatched bases: 2. CDR1 is SNHLY, CDR2 FYNNEI, per germline. This CDR3 has 13 amino acids. The CDR3 is CASSGLAEETQYF. CDR3 bases: TGTGCCAGCAGTGGACTAGCCGAAGAGACCCAGTACTTC.

Many counts were recorded for this clonotype. The genes are TRBV20-1 and TRBJ1-2; D ambiguous. V gave up 5 bases and J gave up 8 bases, with 18 bases separating them. Germline V gene sequence: CDR1 DFQATT, CDR2 SNEGSKA (reference sequence). CDR3 length: 13 amino acids. The chain's CDR3 is CSAPTGGRGGYTF. The CDR3 DNA sequence: TGCAGTGCTCCGACGGGAGGCCGGGGAGGCTACACCTTC.